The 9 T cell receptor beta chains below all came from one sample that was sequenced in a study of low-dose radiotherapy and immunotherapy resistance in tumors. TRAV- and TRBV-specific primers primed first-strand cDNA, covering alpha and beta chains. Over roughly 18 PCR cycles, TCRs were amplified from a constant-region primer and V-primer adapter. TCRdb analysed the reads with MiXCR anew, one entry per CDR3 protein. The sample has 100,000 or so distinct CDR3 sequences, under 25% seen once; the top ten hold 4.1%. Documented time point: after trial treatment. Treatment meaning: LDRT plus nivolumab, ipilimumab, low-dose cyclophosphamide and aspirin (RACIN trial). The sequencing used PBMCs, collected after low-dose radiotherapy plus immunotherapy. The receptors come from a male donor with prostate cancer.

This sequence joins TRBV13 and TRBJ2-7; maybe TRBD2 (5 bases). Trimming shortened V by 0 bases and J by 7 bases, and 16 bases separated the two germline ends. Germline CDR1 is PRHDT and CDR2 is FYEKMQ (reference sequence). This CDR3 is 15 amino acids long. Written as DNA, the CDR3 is TGTGCCAGCAGCTTAGGCCGTAGCGTTGGGTCGGAGCAGTACTTC. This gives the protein CASSLGRSVGSEQYF.

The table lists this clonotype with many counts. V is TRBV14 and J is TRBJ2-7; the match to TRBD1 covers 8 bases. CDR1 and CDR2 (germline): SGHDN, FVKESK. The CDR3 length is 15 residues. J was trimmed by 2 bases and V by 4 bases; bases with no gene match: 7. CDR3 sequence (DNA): TGTGCCAGCAGCCGAGGGGACAGGTACCCCTACGAGCAGTACTTC. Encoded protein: CASSRGDRYPYEQYF.

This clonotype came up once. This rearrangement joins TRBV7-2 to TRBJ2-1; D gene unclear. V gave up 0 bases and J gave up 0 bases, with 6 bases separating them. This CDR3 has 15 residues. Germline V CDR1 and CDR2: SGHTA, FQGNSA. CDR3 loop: CASSLALDSYNEQFF. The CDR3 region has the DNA TGTGCCAGCAGCTTAGCTCTAGACTCCTACAATGAGCAGTTCTTC.

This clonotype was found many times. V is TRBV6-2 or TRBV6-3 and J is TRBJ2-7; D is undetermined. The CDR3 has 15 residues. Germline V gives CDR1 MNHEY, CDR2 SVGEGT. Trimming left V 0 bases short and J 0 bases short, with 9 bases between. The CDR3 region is CASSYSGLSSYEQYF. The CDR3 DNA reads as TGTGCCAGCAGTTACTCCGGGCTGAGCTCCTACGAGCAGTACTTC.

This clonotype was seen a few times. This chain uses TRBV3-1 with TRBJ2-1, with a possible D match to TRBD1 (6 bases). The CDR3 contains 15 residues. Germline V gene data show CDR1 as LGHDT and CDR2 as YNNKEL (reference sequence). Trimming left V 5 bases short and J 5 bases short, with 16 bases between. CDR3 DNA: TGTGCCAGCAGCTCCCGGGACACGGGAAACAATGAGCAGTTCTTC. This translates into CASSSRDTGNNEQFF.

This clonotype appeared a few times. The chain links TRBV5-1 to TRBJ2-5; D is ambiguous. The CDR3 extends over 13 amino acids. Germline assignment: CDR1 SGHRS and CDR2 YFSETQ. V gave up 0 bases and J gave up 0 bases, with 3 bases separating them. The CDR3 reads CASSLDDQETQYF. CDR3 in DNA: TGCGCCAGCAGCTTGGACGACCAAGAGACCCAGTACTTC.

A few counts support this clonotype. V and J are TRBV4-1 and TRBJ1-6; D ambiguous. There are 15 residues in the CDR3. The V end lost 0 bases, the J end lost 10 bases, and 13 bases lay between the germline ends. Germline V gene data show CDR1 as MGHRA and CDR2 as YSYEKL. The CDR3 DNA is TGCGCCAGCAGCCAAGATGTAGGGATCAACTCACCCCTCCACTTT. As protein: CASSQDVGINSPLHF.

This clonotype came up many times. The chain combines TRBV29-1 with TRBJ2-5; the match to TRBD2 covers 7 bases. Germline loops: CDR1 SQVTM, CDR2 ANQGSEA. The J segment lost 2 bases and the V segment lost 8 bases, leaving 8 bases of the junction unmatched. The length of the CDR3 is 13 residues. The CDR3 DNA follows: TGCAGCTCTGGTCCGGGAGGACAAGAGACCCAGTACTTC. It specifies CSSGPGGQETQYF.

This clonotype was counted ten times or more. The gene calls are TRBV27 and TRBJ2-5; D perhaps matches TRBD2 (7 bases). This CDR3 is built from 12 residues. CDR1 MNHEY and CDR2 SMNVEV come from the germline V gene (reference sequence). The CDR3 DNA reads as TGTGCAGTGCGGGGGCCACAAGAGACCCAGTACTTC. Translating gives CAVRGPQETQYF.